The 30 T cell receptor beta chains below all came from one sample that was sequenced in a study of cytomegalovirus exposure and HLA in healthy donors. TCRdb's copy holds only in-frame clones and misses some; the assay was immunoSEQ multiplex PCR. The data contain 250,000 to 400,000 clones, 70% to 90% of them singletons. The sequenced sample consisted of PBMCs. These receptors all come from a man younger than 40 in good health and CMV-seronegative.

V gene TRBV15 combines with J gene TRBJ2-5; D unresolved. The V and J ends lost 3 bases and 5 bases respectively, with 16 bases between them. Per germline, CDR1 LNHNV and CDR2 YYDKDF (reference sequence). This CDR3 has 15 residues. In DNA, the CDR3 is TGTGCCACCAGCAGGGTCCCTTCGCAGTGGGAGACCCAGTACTTC. Translating gives CATSRVPSQWETQYF.

The rearrangement joins TRBV18 to TRBJ1-4; D remains ambiguous. V was shortened by 3 bases and J by 0 bases, with 5 bases between the two germline ends. The CDR3 sequence is 14 residues long. The germline CDR1 and CDR2 sequences are KGHSH and LQKENI. In nucleotides, the CDR3 is TGTGCCAGCTCACCTCTACCAACTAATGAAAAACTGTTTTTT. Its translation: CASSPLPTNEKLFF.

The chain couples TRBV19 to TRBJ2-5, with D perhaps matching TRBD1 (5 bases). The CDR3 loop spans 14 amino acids. Trimming removed 4 bases at V and 4 bases at J, with 13 bases between. The V gene's germline CDR1 is LNHDA and CDR2 SQIVND (reference sequence). DNA of the CDR3: TGTGCCAGTAGTAGGGGCAGTACTGGAGAGACCCAGTACTTC. Its protein product is CASSRGSTGETQYF.

This clone was found a few times. The J gene is TRBJ2-3, the V gene TRBV5-1; D is unclear. The CDR3 runs 16 residues. The germline V and J ends were trimmed by 0 bases and 0 bases, with 11 bases remaining between them. Germline loops: CDR1 SGHRS, CDR2 YFSETQ. The DNA of the CDR3 is TGCGCCAGCAGCTTGGGAGGTTGGCGGAGCACAGATACGCAGTATTTT. Encoded protein: CASSLGGWRSTDTQYF.

The chain employs TRBV9 and TRBJ2-1, with 9 positions matching TRBD2. The junction had 4 bases not matched to a gene; V was cut back by 2 bases and J by 4 bases. The CDR3 is made up of 15 amino acids. In germline, CDR1 is SGDLS, CDR2 YYNGEE. Written as DNA, the CDR3 is TGTGCCAGCAGCGTTCAAACTAGCGGGTACAATGAGCAGTTCTTC. Translated: CASSVQTSGYNEQFF.

The V call is TRBV6-5, the J call TRBJ1-1, with 7 bases matching TRBD1. Trimming at V came to 3 bases and at J to 11 bases, leaving 6 bases not matched to a gene. Germline CDR1 and CDR2: MNHEY and SVGAGI. This CDR3 region has 12 residues. The DNA for the CDR3 is TGTGCCAGCAGTTATACAGGGACAGTCGCTTTCTTT. Its translation is CASSYTGTVAFF.

This clone appeared a single time. The rearrangement joins TRBV19 to TRBJ2-5; D is ambiguous. CDR3 size: 13 residues. Trimming cost V 6 bases and J 5 bases, with 13 bases left between them. Per the germline V gene, CDR1 is LNHDA and CDR2 is SQIVND (reference sequence). Here the CDR3 reads CASRGSVPETQYF. The CDR3 DNA reads as TGTGCCAGTAGAGGCAGCGTCCCCGAGACCCAGTACTTC.

Only one count was recorded for this clone. The chain has TRBV5-1 and TRBJ1-6; perhaps TRBD1 as D (5 bases). The CDR3 spans 17 residues. Germline assignment: CDR1 SGHRS and CDR2 YFSETQ. Trimming removed 4 bases from V and 0 bases from J, with 14 bases in between. The CDR3 bases are TGCGCCAGCAGCAACGCAGGGTTCAACTCCTATAATTCACCCCTCCACTTT. Translated: CASSNAGFNSYNSPLHF.

The rearrangement uses TRBV11-2 and TRBJ2-1, with D possibly being TRBD1 (5 bases). This CDR3 is built from 15 residues. Per germline, CDR1 SGHAT and CDR2 FQNNGV. V was shortened by 1 base and J by 10 bases, with 17 bases between the two germline ends. CDR3 sequence: CASSLVGAQGYEQFF. The CDR3 bases are TGTGCCAGCAGCTTAGTTGGGGCCCAAGGTTACGAGCAGTTCTTC.

This chain links TRBV11-2 with TRBJ1-5; 9 bases fit TRBD1. Germline values: CDR1 SGHAT, CDR2 FQNNGV. This CDR3 contains 17 residues. V shed 1 base and J 2 bases; nucleotides not matched to a gene: 6. The CDR3 loop reads CASSLGLGQGGNQPQHF. The CDR3 nucleotides read TGTGCCAGCAGCTTAGGATTGGGACAGGGTGGCAATCAGCCCCAGCATTTT.

The chain combines TRBV7-9 with TRBJ2-3, with TRBD1 identical over 8 bases. Germline V CDR1 and CDR2: SEHNR, FQNEAQ (reference sequence). The CDR3 consists of 16 residues. The junction had 12 bases not matched to a gene; V was cut back by 6 bases and J by 4 bases. The CDR3 sequence: CASRPADRGQADTQYF. DNA for the CDR3: TGTGCCAGCAGGCCCGCAGACAGGGGTCAGGCAGATACGCAGTATTTT.

This clone came up many times. This sequence joins TRBV4-3 and TRBJ2-2; 7 positions match TRBD1. With V trimmed by 4 bases and J by 2 bases, 4 bases remained unmatched. This CDR3 spans 15 amino acids. Germline V gene lookup returns CDR1 LGHNA and CDR2 YSLEER. The chain's CDR3 is CASSPQGDNTGELFF. CDR3 in DNA: TGCGCCAGCAGCCCTCAGGGGGACAACACCGGGGAGCTGTTTTTT.

In the case of this clone: At the DNA level, this CDR3 is encoded by other sequences in the same sample as well. The gene calls are TRBV6-4 and TRBJ2-3; D ambiguous. V was cut by 0 bases and J by 1 base, with 5 bases left in between. The CDR3 loop spans 14 amino acids. Germline V gene sequence: CDR1 MRHNA, CDR2 SNTAGT. The CDR3 sequence: CASSDSGGTDTQYF. As DNA, the CDR3 is TGTGCCAGCAGTGACTCGGGCGGCACAGATACGCAGTATTTT.

The CDR3 bases are TGTGCCAGTCGGAGGGTCTCCTACGAGCAGTACTTC. Protein: CASRRVSYEQYF. This chain connects TRBV6-1 to TRBJ2-7; a possible D gene is TRBD2 (6 bases). Trimming pared 9 bases from V and 0 bases from J, leaving 9 bases between. The germline gives CDR1 MNHNS, CDR2 SASEGT. CDR3 length: 12 amino acids.

The CDR3 nucleotides are TGCGTAGGGGCGAACACTGAAGCTTTCTTT. The encoded protein is CVGANTEAFF. The chain has TRBV29-1 and TRBJ1-1, with D possibly TRBD1 on 5 matching bases. Germline V CDR1 and CDR2: SQVTM, ANQGSEA. The CDR3 sequence is 10 residues long.

V usage is TRBV19 and J usage is TRBJ2-7, with D possibly TRBD1 on 5 matching bases. Germline CDR1 and CDR2: LNHDA and SQIVND (reference sequence). This CDR3 is built from 15 residues. The V gene lost 0 bases and the J gene lost 4 bases, with 13 bases spanning the gap. This chain's CDR3 is CASSIDLDRRYEQYF. CDR3 bases: TGTGCCAGTAGTATAGATCTCGACAGACGATACGAGCAGTACTTC.

The rearrangement joins TRBV10-1 to TRBJ1-2, with 9 bases that match TRBD1. Germline values: CDR1 WNHNN, CDR2 SYGVQD (reference sequence). V lost 5 bases to trimming and J lost 6 bases; unmatched junction nucleotides: 4. The CDR3 sequence is 13 residues long. The chain's CDR3 is CASSRQGVNGYTF. CDR3 nucleotide sequence: TGCGCCAGCAGTAGACAGGGGGTTAATGGCTACACCTTC.

This clone showed up just a few times. J is TRBJ1-1 and V is TRBV2; D is unresolved. The CDR3 spans 14 residues. Germline CDR1 reads SNHLY; CDR2 reads FYNNEI. Trimming took off 7 bases at V and 0 bases at J, with 12 bases between the two ends. CDR3 residues: CASKLNTLNTEAFF. For the CDR3, the DNA is TGTGCCAGCAAATTGAACACGCTGAACACTGAAGCTTTCTTT. Full variable domain (remainder filled in from reference TRBV2 and TRBJ1-1): EPEVTQTPSHQVTQMGQEVILRCVPISNHLYFYWYRQILGQKVEFLVSFYNNEISEKSEIFDDQFSVERPDGSNFTLKIRSTKLEDSAMYFCASKLNTLNTEAFFGQGTRLTVV.

This sequence joins TRBV6-1 and TRBJ1-6; 9 positions agree with TRBD1. The CDR3 has 15 amino acids. Germline assignment: CDR1 MNHNS and CDR2 SASEGT. Trimming cost V 6 bases and J 7 bases; bases outside gene matches: 7. Written as DNA, the CDR3 is TGTGCCAGCAGAGGCCCGGGACAGGGAAATTCACCCCTCCACTTT. It is translated as CASRGPGQGNSPLHF.

This rearrangement joins TRBV19 to TRBJ1-5; D may be TRBD1 (6 bases). The CDR3 covers 14 residues. Deletions cut 4 bases from V and 1 base from J, with 8 bases between. In germline, CDR1 is LNHDA, CDR2 SQIVND (reference sequence). CDR3: CASSNQGSNQPQHF. The DNA of the CDR3 is TGTGCCAGTAGTAACCAGGGGAGCAATCAGCCCCAGCATTTT.

The chain uses TRBV10-2 and TRBJ1-1, with D maybe TRBD1 (5 bases). V was pared by 6 bases and J by 4 bases, with 9 bases between. The CDR3 covers 12 residues. Per the germline V gene, CDR1 is WSHSY and CDR2 is SAAADI. The CDR3 loop reads CASRRGGTEAFF. The CDR3 nucleotides are TGCGCCAGCAGGCGGGGGGGCACTGAAGCTTTCTTT.

The CDR3 loop is CASSRGTGSGEAFF. CDR3 sequence (DNA): TGCGCCAGCAGCCGAGGGACAGGGTCGGGTGAAGCTTTCTTT. J is TRBJ1-1 and V is TRBV4-1; 9 positions match TRBD1. V shed 4 bases and J 7 bases; nucleotides not matched to a gene: 7. Per germline, CDR1 MGHRA and CDR2 YSYEKL. The length of the CDR3 is 14 residues.

The chain employs TRBV5-1 and TRBJ2-5; 16 bases match TRBD2. Germline CDR1 SGHRS, CDR2 YFSETQ. V shed 1 base, J shed 5 bases, and the junction held 8 bases outside the gene matches. The CDR3 totals 18 residues. CDR3: CASSLPGLAGGPRETQYF. CDR3 DNA: TGCGCCAGCAGCTTGCCGGGACTAGCGGGGGGGCCGCGGGAGACCCAGTACTTC.

V usage is TRBV2 and J usage is TRBJ1-1; D is uncertain. The CDR3 is 13 residues long. The V gene lost 6 bases and the J gene lost 0 bases, with 8 bases spanning the gap. Germline loops: CDR1 SNHLY, CDR2 FYNNEI. The CDR3 loop reads CASRQNMNTEAFF. CDR3 DNA sequence: TGTGCCAGCAGACAGAACATGAACACTGAAGCTTTCTTT.

This clone was seen once. The chain combines TRBV6-1 with TRBJ1-2; 8 bases fit TRBD1. CDR3 size: 15 residues. With 3 bases clipped from V and 6 bases from J, the junction kept 9 bases outside the gene matches. Germline assignment: CDR1 MNHNS and CDR2 SASEGT. The CDR3: CASSDIQGAVDGYTF. The CDR3 DNA is TGTGCCAGCAGTGATATTCAGGGGGCGGTCGATGGCTACACCTTC.

V usage is TRBV9 and J usage is TRBJ1-3; the match to TRBD1 covers 8 bases. The CDR3 length is 16 residues. J was trimmed by 4 bases and V by 0 bases; bases with no gene match: 6. CDR1 and CDR2 from the germline V gene are SGDLS and YYNGEE. The CDR3 bases are TGTGCCAGCAGCGTAGAGGCAGGGGGCTCCGGAAACACCATATATTTT. Residues: CASSVEAGGSGNTIYF.

The rearrangement links TRBV2 to TRBJ2-7; TRBD1 matches at 7 bases. The CDR3 is 15 amino acids. Trimming removed 2 bases from V and 2 bases from J; junction bases left unmatched: 6. Per the germline V gene, CDR1 is SNHLY and CDR2 is FYNNEI. CDR3 amino acids: CASSERTGSTYEQYF. CDR3 sequence (DNA): TGTGCCAGCAGTGAAAGGACAGGCAGTACCTACGAGCAGTACTTC.

This clone occurred a few times. The V gene is TRBV6-4, the J gene TRBJ2-1; 8 nucleotides agree with TRBD1. Germline V gene data show CDR1 as MRHNA and CDR2 as SNTAGT. The CDR3 extends over 16 amino acids. J gave up 7 bases and V 1 base, and 9 bases lay outside the gene matches. Written as DNA, the CDR3 is TGTGCCAGCAGTGACTTAGGGACAGGCGGTGGGAATGAGCAGTTCTTC. It is translated as CASSDLGTGGGNEQFF.

This clone is a singleton in its sample. The chain links TRBV2 to TRBJ2-5; TRBD1 matches 7 bases. Unmatched junction bases numbered 11, after V lost 5 bases and J lost 2 bases. The CDR3 has 16 amino acids. Germline V gives CDR1 SNHLY, CDR2 FYNNEI. The CDR3 region has the DNA TGTGCCAGCAGTCCTGAAGAGGGGGCCCATCAAGAGACCCAGTACTTC. Translating it yields CASSPEEGAHQETQYF.

This clone has more than one count but fewer than ten. This chain connects TRBV30 to TRBJ1-5; D uncertain. The CDR3 length is 14 residues. The germline CDR1 and CDR2 sequences are GTSNPN and SVGIG (reference sequence). Trimming cost V 3 bases and J 1 base, with 10 bases left between them. Here the CDR3 reads CAWRGSGSNQPQHF. CDR3 in DNA: TGTGCCTGGAGGGGATCGGGGAGCAATCAGCCCCAGCATTTT.